Presented here are 7 T cell receptor beta chains from one specimen sequenced in a study of OX40 agonist ivuxolimab in advanced cancers. The assay was immunoSEQ multiplex PCR, and TCRdb's table has in-frame clones only and misses some. The profile shows tens of thousands of clones, around four fifths of them singletons. The sequencing here drew on CD4+ or CD8+ T cells sorted from blood, taken in a trial of the OX40 agonist ivuxolimab. All receptors come from an adult with an advanced solid tumor such as melanoma, head and neck, liver or kidney cancer.

The chain recombines TRBV5-1 with TRBJ2-5, with a tentative D call TRBD1 (5 bases). The germline V gene encodes CDR1 SGHRS and CDR2 YFSETQ. This CDR3 comprises 13 residues. Trimming took off 2 bases at V and 5 bases at J, with 10 bases between the two ends. CDR3 protein: CASSFQGSETQYF. Written as DNA, the CDR3 is TGCGCCAGCAGCTTCCAGGGTTCCGAGACCCAGTACTTC.

This sequence joins TRBV27 and TRBJ2-3; TRBD2 matches at 11 bases. V lost 5 bases, J lost 7 bases, and 8 bases stayed unmatched. The CDR3 is 15 amino acids. Germline loops: CDR1 MNHEY, CDR2 SMNVEV (reference sequence). The CDR3 DNA follows: TGTGCCAGCAGTATGATGACTAGCGGGGCCCATACGCAGTATTTT. It yields the protein CASSMMTSGAHTQYF.

The chain combines TRBV6-1 with TRBJ1-5; no clear D. CDR3 length: 13 amino acids. Germline CDR1 is MNHNS and CDR2 is SASEGT. V lost 0 bases and J lost 6, with 6 bases in between. The CDR3 spells CASSEALGQPQHF. The DNA of the CDR3 is TGTGCCAGCAGTGAAGCGTTGGGTCAGCCCCAGCATTTT.

The chain links TRBV5-6 to TRBJ2-1; D is perhaps TRBD1 (5 bases). Germline CDR1 is SGHDT and CDR2 is YYEEEE. The V end was cut by 2 bases, the J end by 6 bases, with 9 bases between. CDR3 length equals 13 residues. CDR3 nucleotide sequence: TGTGCCAGCAGCTTCGGTAGGGGCAATGAGCAGTTCTTC. It yields the protein CASSFGRGNEQFF.

This clone was seen once. V and J are TRBV7-3 and TRBJ2-1; D remains unclear. The CDR3 runs 13 residues. Germline V CDR1 and CDR2: SGHTA, FQGTGA. The V gene lost 2 bases and the J gene lost 8 bases, with 10 bases spanning the gap. As DNA, the CDR3 is TGTGCCAGCAGCTTATCGTCTGGGTATGAGCAGTTCTTC. It specifies CASSLSSGYEQFF.

V usage is TRBV27 and J usage is TRBJ1-1; 7 nucleotides agree with TRBD1. Trimming cost V 3 bases and J 6 bases; bases outside gene matches: 13. Germline CDR1 and CDR2: MNHEY and SMNVEV (reference sequence). The CDR3 has 16 residues. Written as DNA, the CDR3 is TGTGCCAGCAGTTTCGGCAGGGGGGAGTTCGTCGCTGAAGCTTTCTTT. Residues: CASSFGRGEFVAEAFF.

This clone was seen a few times. This chain joins TRBV7-9 and TRBJ2-7; D call uncertain. The germline CDR1 and CDR2 sequences are SEHNR and FQNEAQ (reference sequence). Trimming took off 1 base at V and 3 bases at J, with 13 bases between the two ends. CDR3 length: 15 residues. The CDR3 sequence: CASSLGTAKYYEQYF. The CDR3 coding sequence is TGTGCCAGCAGCTTAGGGACGGCCAAGTACTACGAGCAGTACTTC. The full variable domain, completed using reference TRBV7-9 and TRBJ2-7, is DTGVSQNPRHKITKRGQNVTFRCDPISEHNRLYWYRQTLGQGPEFLTYFQNEAQLEKSRLLSDRFSAERPKGSFSTLEIQRTEQGDSAMYLCASSLGTAKYYEQYFGPGTRLTVT.